A single sample is the source of the 17 T cell receptor beta chains below, sequenced in a study of blood T cells in healthy people across ages. With a J-beta primer mix and a sample-barcoded 5' primer, a second PCR ran about 7 to 12 cycles. Each CDR3 protein gets one entry after TCRdb re-called the 5' RACE reads with MiXCR. There are approximately 960,000 distinct CDR3 sequences in the sample; roughly 28% occur only once, and 9.5% to 13% lies in the top ten. These data were likewise used in another study, on T cells of mothers and their children.

What was sequenced was blood. The source of these receptors is a woman between 40 and 50 years old in good health.

On this clonotype itself: The junction departs from the called germline gene at one end, perhaps through a read error. The V call is TRBV9, the J call TRBJ2-7, with D unresolved. Germline V CDR1 and CDR2: SGDLS, YYNGEE. This CDR3 is 14 amino acids long. This CDR3 is CVSSVGPANYEQYF. CDR3 coding DNA: TGTGTCAGCAGCGTAGGGCCAGCGAACTACGAGCAGTACTTC.

The V gene is TRBV5-1, the J gene TRBJ2-3; 10 nucleotides align to TRBD2. Unmatched junction bases numbered 5, after V lost 4 bases and J lost 3 bases. The CDR3 has 15 residues. In germline, CDR1 is SGHRS, CDR2 YFSETQ. Here the CDR3 reads CASSRLTSGTDTQYF. DNA of the CDR3: TGCGCCAGCAGCCGGCTGACTAGCGGGACAGATACGCAGTATTTT.

This clonotype was recorded many times. The chain combines TRBV20-1 with TRBJ1-4; D gene ambiguous. Between the trimmed V and J ends, which lost 6 bases and 11 bases, there was a span of 19 bases. Germline V gives CDR1 DFQATT, CDR2 SNEGSKA (reference sequence). This CDR3 contains 13 residues. Here the CDR3 reads CSATVGSQDKLFF. CDR3 DNA: TGCAGTGCCACGGTCGGGTCTCAAGATAAACTGTTTTTT.

This clonotype turned up a few times. The genes are TRBV10-3 and TRBJ2-3, with D unclear. Trimming shortened V by 10 bases and J by 0 bases, and 14 bases separated the two germline ends. The CDR3 loop spans 14 amino acids. Germline loops: CDR1 ENHRY, CDR2 SYGVKD. This CDR3 reads CASRGGWSTDTQYF. DNA of the CDR3: TGTGCCAGCCGAGGCGGTTGGAGCACAGATACGCAGTATTTT.

The sample holds many counts of this clonotype. The chain couples TRBV6-5 to TRBJ1-2; 8 bases fit TRBD1. This CDR3 is 15 amino acids long. J was trimmed by 3 bases and V by 6 bases; bases with no gene match: 9. Germline values: CDR1 MNHEY, CDR2 SVGAGI. The CDR3 sequence is CASSRPSTGDYGYTF. CDR3 nucleotide sequence: TGTGCCAGCAGCCGCCCCTCGACAGGGGACTATGGCTACACCTTC.

A remark on this clonotype: The CDR3 does not close with the conserved phenylalanine or tryptophan, likely indicating a read error. The V gene is TRBV29-1, the J gene TRBJ2-2; D possibly corresponds to TRBD1 (5 bases). Trimming pared 3 bases from V and 6 bases from J, leaving 11 bases between. The germline V gene encodes CDR1 SQVTM and CDR2 ANQGSEA. This CDR3 region has 13 residues. CDR3 in DNA: TGCAGCGTTGAGGTACAGGCGGCCGGGGAGCTGTTTTTA. Its protein product is CSVEVQAAGELFL.

The chain has TRBV20-1 and TRBJ1-1; 7 positions agree with TRBD1. Losses at the gene ends were 0 bases for V and 1 base for J; bases not matched to a gene: 5. The CDR3 totals 15 residues. The germline gives CDR1 DFQATT, CDR2 SNEGSKA (reference sequence). The CDR3 loop is CSARDVQGSNTEAFF. The DNA of the CDR3 is TGCAGTGCTAGAGACGTACAGGGGTCGAACACTGAAGCTTTCTTT.

This clonotype was counted between two and nine times. The V gene is TRBV18, the J gene TRBJ1-2; D gene ambiguous. Germline CDR1 and CDR2: KGHSH and LQKENI. The V and J ends lost 3 bases and 1 base respectively, with 9 bases between them. The CDR3 runs 14 residues. The CDR3 loop reads CASSPAADNYGYTF. In nucleotides, the CDR3 is TGTGCCAGCTCACCGGCGGCGGATAACTATGGCTACACCTTC.

The chain is built from TRBV6-5 and TRBJ1-1; 8 nucleotides match TRBD1. V shed 11 bases and J 4 bases; nucleotides not matched to a gene: 12. Germline V gene sequence: CDR1 MNHEY, CDR2 SVGAGI. CDR3 length: 14 residues. CDR3 protein: CAGQPQGASTEAFF. The CDR3 DNA sequence: TGTGCCGGCCAACCCCAGGGGGCTAGCACTGAAGCTTTCTTT.

This clonotype was counted only a few times. J is TRBJ1-2 and V is TRBV2; D ambiguous. CDR3 length: 13 amino acids. Germline values: CDR1 SNHLY, CDR2 FYNNEI. The germline V and J ends were trimmed by 5 bases and 4 bases, with 11 bases remaining between them. The CDR3 sequence: CASSPSPRYGYTF. The DNA of the CDR3 is TGTGCCAGCAGTCCCTCCCCTCGCTATGGCTACACCTTC.

The sample holds a few counts of this clonotype. V and J are TRBV28 and TRBJ2-7, with TRBD1 matching 7 bases. The CDR3 loop spans 15 amino acids. J lost 3 bases, V lost 7 bases, and 12 bases had no gene match. Germline V gives CDR1 MDHEN, CDR2 SYDVKM. This CDR3 is CASNEGGPVFYEQYF. CDR3 DNA: TGTGCCAGCAATGAAGGGGGCCCGGTTTTCTACGAGCAGTACTTC.

This clonotype was counted between two and nine times. Mismatch with germline at one junction end may stem from a read error. The rearrangement links TRBV7-3 to TRBJ1-1; D not certain. The CDR3 covers 13 residues. The V gene's germline CDR1 is SGHTA and CDR2 FQGTGA. The chain's CDR3 is CTSSLSKNTEAFF. The CDR3, as DNA: TGTACCAGCTCACTCTCGAAGAACACTGAAGCTTTCTTT.

The table lists this clonotype with a count of one. A read error is possible here, since a much larger clone lies one base away. V and J are TRBV7-9 and TRBJ2-7; 8 positions match TRBD1. The CDR3 has 15 amino acids. The V segment lost 2 bases and the J segment 7 bases; nucleotides outside the gene matches: 10. Germline V gives CDR1 SEHNR, CDR2 FQNEAQ (reference sequence). The CDR3 DNA is TGTGCCAGCAGCTTAAGGTCAGGGGGCGGCGATGAGCAGTACTTC. Translation: CASSLRSGGGDEQYF.

This clonotype was observed many times. This sequence joins TRBV4-3 and TRBJ2-7; tentatively, D is TRBD2 (6 bases). Between the trimmed V and J ends, which lost 1 base and 3 bases, there was a span of 13 bases. This CDR3 has 15 residues. Germline lookup yields CDR1 LGHNA and CDR2 YSLEER. The CDR3 loop is CASSQGRGNSYEQYF. The CDR3 region has the DNA TGCGCCAGCAGCCAAGGCCGGGGGAATAGCTACGAGCAGTACTTC.

In this sample, this clonotype is medium-sized. This sequence joins TRBV4-3 and TRBJ2-7; D is possibly TRBD2 (6 bases). The germline V and J ends were trimmed by 0 bases and 4 bases, with 10 bases remaining between them. The germline gives CDR1 LGHNA, CDR2 YSLEER. This CDR3 has 14 amino acids. The CDR3 DNA reads TGCGCCAGCAGCCAAGATCTGGGAGGATACGAGCAGTACTTC. Translated, it gives CASSQDLGGYEQYF.

The rearrangement links TRBV28 to TRBJ1-2; TRBD1 matches at 9 bases. Germline loops: CDR1 MDHEN, CDR2 SYDVKM. The junction had 11 bases not matched to a gene; V was cut back by 7 bases and J by 5 bases. The CDR3 extends over 15 amino acids. In DNA, the CDR3 is TGTGCCAGCACCCCTCAGGACAGGGGAGGATATGGCTACACCTTC. Translation: CASTPQDRGGYGYTF.

This chain connects TRBV11-2 to TRBJ1-1; D is unclear. The CDR3 runs 15 residues. Trimming took 5 bases from V and 8 from J, leaving 21 bases between them. Germline-derived CDR1 and CDR2 are SGHAT and FQNNGV. The CDR3 loop reads CASSPGPISAWEAFF. CDR3 bases: TGTGCCAGCAGCCCGGGCCCGATATCCGCTTGGGAAGCTTTCTTT. Full variable domain (remainder filled in from reference TRBV11-2 and TRBJ1-1): EAGVAQSPRYKIIEKRQSVAFWCNPISGHATLYWYQQILGQGPKLLIQFQNNGVVDDSQLPKDRFSAERLKGVDSTLKIQPAKLEDSAVYLCASSPGPISAWEAFFGQGTRLTVV.